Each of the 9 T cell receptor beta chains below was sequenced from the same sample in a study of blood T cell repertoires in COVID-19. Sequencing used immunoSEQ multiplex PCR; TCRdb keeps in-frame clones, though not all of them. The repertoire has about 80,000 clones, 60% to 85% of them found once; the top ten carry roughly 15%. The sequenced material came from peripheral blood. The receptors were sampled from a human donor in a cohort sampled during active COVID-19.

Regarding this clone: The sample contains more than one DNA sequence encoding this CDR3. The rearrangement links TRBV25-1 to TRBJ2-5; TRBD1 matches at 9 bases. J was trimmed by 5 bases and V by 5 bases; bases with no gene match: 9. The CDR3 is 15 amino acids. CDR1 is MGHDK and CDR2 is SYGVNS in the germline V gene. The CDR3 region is CASSSRTGERETQYF. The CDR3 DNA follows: TGTGCCAGCAGTTCCCGGACAGGGGAAAGGGAGACCCAGTACTTC.

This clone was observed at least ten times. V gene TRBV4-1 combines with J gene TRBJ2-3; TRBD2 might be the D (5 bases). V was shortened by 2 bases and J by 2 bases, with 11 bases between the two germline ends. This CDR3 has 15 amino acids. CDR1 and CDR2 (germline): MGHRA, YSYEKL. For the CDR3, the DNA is TGCGCCAGCAGCCAAACGGGGTACGACACAGATACGCAGTATTTT. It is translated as CASSQTGYDTDTQYF.

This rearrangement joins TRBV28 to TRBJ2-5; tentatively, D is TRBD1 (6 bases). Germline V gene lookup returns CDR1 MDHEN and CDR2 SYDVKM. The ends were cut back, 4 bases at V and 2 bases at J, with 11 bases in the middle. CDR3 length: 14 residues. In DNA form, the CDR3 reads TGTGCCAGCAGTTCCGGACAGCTTCAAGAGACCCAGTACTTC. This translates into CASSSGQLQETQYF.

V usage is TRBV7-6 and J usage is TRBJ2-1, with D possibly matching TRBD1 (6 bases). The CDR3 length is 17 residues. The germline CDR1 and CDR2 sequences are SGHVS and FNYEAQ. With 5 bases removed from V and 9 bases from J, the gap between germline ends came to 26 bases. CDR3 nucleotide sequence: TGTGCCAGCAGCCTGCCTTGGACAGCGAGGCCGGCGGGTGAGCAGTTCTTC. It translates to CASSLPWTARPAGEQFF.

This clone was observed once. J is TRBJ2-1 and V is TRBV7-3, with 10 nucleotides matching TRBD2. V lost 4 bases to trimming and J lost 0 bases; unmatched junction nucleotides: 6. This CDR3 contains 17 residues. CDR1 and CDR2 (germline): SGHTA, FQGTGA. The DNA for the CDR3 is TGTGCCAGCAGCTACCTAGCGGGGGCTAACTCCTACAATGAGCAGTTCTTC. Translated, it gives CASSYLAGANSYNEQFF.

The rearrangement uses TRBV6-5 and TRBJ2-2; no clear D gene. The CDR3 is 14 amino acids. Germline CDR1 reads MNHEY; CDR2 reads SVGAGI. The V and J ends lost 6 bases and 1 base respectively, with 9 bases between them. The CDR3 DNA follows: TGTGCCAGCAGCCTCAGGAAGAACACCGGGGAGCTGTTTTTT. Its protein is CASSLRKNTGELFF.

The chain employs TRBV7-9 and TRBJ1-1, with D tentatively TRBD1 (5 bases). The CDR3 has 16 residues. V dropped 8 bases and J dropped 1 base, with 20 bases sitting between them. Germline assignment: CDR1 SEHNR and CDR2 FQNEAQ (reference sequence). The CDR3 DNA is TGTGCCAGCTCCAGGATTGGGGGAGGAGGGAACACTGAAGCTTTCTTT. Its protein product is CASSRIGGGGNTEAFF.

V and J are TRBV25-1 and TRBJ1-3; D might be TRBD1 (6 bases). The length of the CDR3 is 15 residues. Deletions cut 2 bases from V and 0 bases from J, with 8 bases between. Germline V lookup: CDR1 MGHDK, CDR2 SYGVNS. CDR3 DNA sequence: TGTGCCAGCAGTGAAGGACAGCACTCTGGAAACACCATATATTTT. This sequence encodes CASSEGQHSGNTIYF.

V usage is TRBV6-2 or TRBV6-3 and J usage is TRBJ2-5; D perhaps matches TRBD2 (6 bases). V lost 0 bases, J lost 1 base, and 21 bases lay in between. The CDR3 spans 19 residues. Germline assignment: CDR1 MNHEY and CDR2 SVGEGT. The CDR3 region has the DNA TGTGCCAGCAGTTACTCCCTACTGGGGATTAGCGGCTTCCAAGAGACCCAGTACTTC. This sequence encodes CASSYSLLGISGFQETQYF.